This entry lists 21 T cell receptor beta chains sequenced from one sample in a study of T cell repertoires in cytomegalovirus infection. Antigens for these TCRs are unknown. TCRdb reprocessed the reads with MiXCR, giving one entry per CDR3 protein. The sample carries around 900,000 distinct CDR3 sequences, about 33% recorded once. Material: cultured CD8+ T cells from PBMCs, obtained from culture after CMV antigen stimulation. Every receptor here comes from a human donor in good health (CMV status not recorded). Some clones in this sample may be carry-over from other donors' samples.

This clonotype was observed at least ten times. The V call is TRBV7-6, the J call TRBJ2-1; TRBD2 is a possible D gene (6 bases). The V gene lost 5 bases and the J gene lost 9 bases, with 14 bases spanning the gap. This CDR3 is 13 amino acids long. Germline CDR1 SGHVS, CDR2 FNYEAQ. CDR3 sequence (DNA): TGTGCCAGCAGCCTCGGAGGGCAGGGTGAGCAGTTCTTC. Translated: CASSLGGQGEQFF.

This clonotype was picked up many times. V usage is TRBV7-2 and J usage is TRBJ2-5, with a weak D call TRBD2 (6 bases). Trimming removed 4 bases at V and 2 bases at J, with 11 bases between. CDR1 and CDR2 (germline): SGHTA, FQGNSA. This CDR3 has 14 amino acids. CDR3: CASSSGRGQETQYF. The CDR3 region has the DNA TGTGCCAGCAGCTCGGGCCGGGGGCAAGAGACCCAGTACTTC.

CDR3 DNA: TGTGCCAGTAGTATGACGACAGGGAGAGCCTACAATGAGCAGTTCTTC. This translates into CASSMTTGRAYNEQFF. The chain combines TRBV19 with TRBJ2-1; TRBD1 matches 7 bases. CDR1 is LNHDA and CDR2 is SQIVND in the germline V gene (reference sequence). J gave up 2 bases and V 3 bases, and 7 bases lay outside the gene matches. The length of the CDR3 is 16 residues.

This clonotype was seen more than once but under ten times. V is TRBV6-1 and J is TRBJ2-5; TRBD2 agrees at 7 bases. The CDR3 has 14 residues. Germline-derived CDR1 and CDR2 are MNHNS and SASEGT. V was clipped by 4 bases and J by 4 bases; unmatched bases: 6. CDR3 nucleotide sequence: TGTGCCAGCAGTGTTCTGGGGGGGACAGAGACCCAGTACTTC. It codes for CASSVLGGTETQYF.

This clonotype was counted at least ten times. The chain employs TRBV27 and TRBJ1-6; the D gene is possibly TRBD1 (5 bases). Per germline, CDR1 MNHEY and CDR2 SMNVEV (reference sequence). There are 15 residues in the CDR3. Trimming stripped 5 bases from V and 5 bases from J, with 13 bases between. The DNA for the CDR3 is TGTGCCAGCAGTCCGACAGCTTATAATAATTCACCCCTCCACTTT. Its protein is CASSPTAYNNSPLHF.

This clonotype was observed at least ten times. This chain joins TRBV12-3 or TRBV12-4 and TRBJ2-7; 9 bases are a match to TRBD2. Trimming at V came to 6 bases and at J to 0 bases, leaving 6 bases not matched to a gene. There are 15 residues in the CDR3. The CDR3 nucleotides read TGTGCCAGCAGAGAGGGACTAGCAGTCTCCTACGAGCAGTACGTC. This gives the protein CASREGLAVSYEQYV.

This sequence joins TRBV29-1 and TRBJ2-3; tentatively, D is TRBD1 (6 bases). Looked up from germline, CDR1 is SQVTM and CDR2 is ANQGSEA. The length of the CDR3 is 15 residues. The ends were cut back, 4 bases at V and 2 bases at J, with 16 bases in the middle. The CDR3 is CSVGLRGKNTDTQYF. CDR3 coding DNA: TGCAGCGTTGGGCTTAGGGGGAAGAACACAGATACGCAGTATTTT.

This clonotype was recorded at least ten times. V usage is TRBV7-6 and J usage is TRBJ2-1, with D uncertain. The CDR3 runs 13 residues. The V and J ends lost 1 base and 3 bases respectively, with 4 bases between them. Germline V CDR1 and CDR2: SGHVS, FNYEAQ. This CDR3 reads CASSLGDYNEQFF. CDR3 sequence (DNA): TGTGCCAGCAGCTTAGGGGACTACAATGAGCAGTTCTTC.

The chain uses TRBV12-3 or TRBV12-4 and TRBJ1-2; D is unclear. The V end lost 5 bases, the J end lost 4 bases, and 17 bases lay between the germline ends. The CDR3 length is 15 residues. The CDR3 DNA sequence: TGTGCCAGCAGTGCGCGGGAAGTAAGGAGCTATGGCTACACCTTC. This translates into CASSAREVRSYGYTF.

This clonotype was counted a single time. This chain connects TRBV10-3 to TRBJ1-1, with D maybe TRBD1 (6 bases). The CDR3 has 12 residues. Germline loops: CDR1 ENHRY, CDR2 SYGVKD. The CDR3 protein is CDTGQPNTEAFF. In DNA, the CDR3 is TGTGACACCGGACAGCCGAACACTGAAGCTTTCTTT.

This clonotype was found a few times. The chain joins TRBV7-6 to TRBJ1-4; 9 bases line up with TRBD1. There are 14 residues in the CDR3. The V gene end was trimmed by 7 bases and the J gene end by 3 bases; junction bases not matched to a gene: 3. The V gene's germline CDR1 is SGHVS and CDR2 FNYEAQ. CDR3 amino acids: CASNRGPPNEKLFF. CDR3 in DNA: TGTGCCAGCAACAGGGGGCCGCCTAATGAAAAACTGTTTTTT.

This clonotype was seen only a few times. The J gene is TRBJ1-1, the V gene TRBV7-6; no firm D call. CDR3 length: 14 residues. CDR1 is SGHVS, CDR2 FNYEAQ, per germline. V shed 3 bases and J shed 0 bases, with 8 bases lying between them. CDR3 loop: CASSLMELNTEAFF. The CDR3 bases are TGTGCCAGCAGCTTGATGGAATTGAACACTGAAGCTTTCTTT.

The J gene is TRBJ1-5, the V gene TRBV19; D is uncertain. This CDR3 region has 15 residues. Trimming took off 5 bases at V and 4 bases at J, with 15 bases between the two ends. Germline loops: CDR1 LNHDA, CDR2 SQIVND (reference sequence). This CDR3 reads CASSLDLPGNQPQHF. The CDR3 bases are TGTGCCAGTAGTCTGGACCTCCCAGGAAATCAGCCCCAGCATTTT.

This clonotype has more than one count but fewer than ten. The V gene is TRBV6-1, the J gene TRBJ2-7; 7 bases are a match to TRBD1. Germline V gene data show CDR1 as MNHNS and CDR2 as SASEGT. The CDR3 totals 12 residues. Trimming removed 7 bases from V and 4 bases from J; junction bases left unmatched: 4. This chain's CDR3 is CASTRTGYEQYV. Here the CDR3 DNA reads TGTGCCAGCACTAGGACAGGTTACGAGCAGTACGTC.

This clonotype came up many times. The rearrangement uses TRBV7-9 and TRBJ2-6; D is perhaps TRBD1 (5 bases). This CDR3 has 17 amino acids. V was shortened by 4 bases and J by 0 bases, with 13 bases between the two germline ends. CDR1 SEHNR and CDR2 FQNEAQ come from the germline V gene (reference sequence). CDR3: CASSYAGSLSGANVLTF. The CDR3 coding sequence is TGTGCCAGCAGCTACGCAGGGTCCCTCTCTGGGGCCAACGTCCTGACTTTC.

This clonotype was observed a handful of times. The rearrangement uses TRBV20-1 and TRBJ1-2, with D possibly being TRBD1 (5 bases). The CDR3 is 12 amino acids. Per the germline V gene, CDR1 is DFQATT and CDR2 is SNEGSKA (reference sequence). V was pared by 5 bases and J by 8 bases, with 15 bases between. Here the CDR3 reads CSAWGGSSGYTF. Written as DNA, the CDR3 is TGCAGTGCTTGGGGCGGGAGTAGCGGCTACACCTTC.

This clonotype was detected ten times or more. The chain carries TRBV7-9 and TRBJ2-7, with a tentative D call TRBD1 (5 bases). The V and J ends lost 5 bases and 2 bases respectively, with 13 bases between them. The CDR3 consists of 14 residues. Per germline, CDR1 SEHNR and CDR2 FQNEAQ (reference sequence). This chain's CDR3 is CASSPATGPYEQYF. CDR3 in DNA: TGTGCCAGCAGCCCCGCCACAGGACCCTACGAGCAGTACTTC.

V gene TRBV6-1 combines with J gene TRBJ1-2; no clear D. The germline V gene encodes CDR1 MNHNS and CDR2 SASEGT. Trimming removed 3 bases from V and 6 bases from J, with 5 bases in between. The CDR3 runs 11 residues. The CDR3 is CASSDEDGYTF. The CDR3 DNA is TGTGCCAGCAGTGACGAGGATGGCTACACCTTC.

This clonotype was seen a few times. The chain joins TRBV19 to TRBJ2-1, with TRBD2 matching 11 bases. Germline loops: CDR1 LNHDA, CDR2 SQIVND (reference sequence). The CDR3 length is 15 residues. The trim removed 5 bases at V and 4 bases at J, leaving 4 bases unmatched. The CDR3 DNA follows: TGTGCCAGTAGTCCTAGCGGGGGGATTTACAATGAGCAGTTCTTC. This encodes CASSPSGGIYNEQFF.

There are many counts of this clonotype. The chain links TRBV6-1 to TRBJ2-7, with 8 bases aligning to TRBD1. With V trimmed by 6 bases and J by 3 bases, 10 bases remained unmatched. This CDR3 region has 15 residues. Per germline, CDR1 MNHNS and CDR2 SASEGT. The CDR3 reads CASRAVQGADYEQYF. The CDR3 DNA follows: TGTGCCAGCAGGGCAGTTCAGGGGGCGGACTACGAGCAGTACTTC.

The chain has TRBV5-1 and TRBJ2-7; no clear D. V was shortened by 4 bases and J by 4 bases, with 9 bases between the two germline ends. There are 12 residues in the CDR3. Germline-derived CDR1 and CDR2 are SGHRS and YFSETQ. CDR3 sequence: CASSPNQYEQYF. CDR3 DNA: TGCGCCAGCAGCCCTAACCAATACGAGCAGTACTTC.